Listed below are T cell receptor beta chains from one sample, sequenced in a study of shared clonotypes between healthy human individuals. Assay used: immunoSEQ multiplex PCR; TCRdb lists only in-frame clones, some missing. The sample carries approximately 940,000 clones, over 60% recorded once. The sequencing sample was made of memory CD4+ T cells sorted from blood. The receptors come from a man younger than 35 in good health. Each CDR3 is given with its conserved first and last residue. Each record gives: J gene, D gene, V gene, clone size, CDR3 protein, CDR3 DNA. A D gene is named only where the DNA matches it firmly. Clone size is not always given. Where it is, it says once, few, many or a class for expanded clones.

TRBJ2-3 TRBD2 TRBV28 . CANQAGGTDTQYF TGTGCCAACCAAGCGGGGGGCACAGATACGCAGTATTTT
TRBJ1-6 TRBD1 TRBV5-1 . CASSARDSSYNSPLHF TGCGCCAGCAGCGCACGGGACAGTTCCTATAATTCACCCCTCCACTTT
TRBJ1-6 . TRBV10-3 . CAISVMGDNSPLHF TGTGCCATCAGTGTTATGGGTGATAATTCACCCCTCCACTTT
TRBJ1-4 . TRBV28 . CASRLRGGIMQKLFF TGTGCCAGCAGATTAAGGGGGGGGATAATGCAAAAACTGTTTTTT
TRBJ2-2 . TRBV29-1 few CSVSRNTGELFF TGCAGCGTAAGCAGAAACACCGGGGAGCTGTTTTTT
TRBJ1-1 . TRBV5-4 few CASSSIQGMNTEAFF TGTGCCAGCAGCTCCATCCAGGGGATGAACACTGAAGCTTTCTTT
TRBJ1-1 . TRBV11-2 . CASSLFYGAEAFF TGTGCCAGCAGCTTATTTTACGGGGCTGAAGCTTTCTTT
TRBJ2-7 TRBD1 TRBV7-3 . CASSLGTGPTYEQYF TGTGCCAGCAGTCTTGGGACAGGTCCCACCTACGAGCAGTACTTC
TRBJ2-2 TRBD1 TRBV2 . CASTAGQGRTGELFF TGTGCCAGCACCGCGGGACAGGGGCGGACCGGGGAGCTGTTTTTT
TRBJ1-6 . TRBV6-1 . CASSRGNSPLHF TGTGCCAGCAGCAGGGGTAATTCACCCCTCCACTTT
TRBJ2-2 TRBD1 TRBV11-1 . CASRPFGQEEETGELFF TGTGCCAGCAGACCATTTGGACAGGAAGAGGAGACCGGGGAGCTGTTTTTT
TRBJ1-6 . TRBV10-3 . CATRLQLNSPLHF TGTGCCACGAGGTTGCAGCTTAATTCACCCCTCCACTTT
TRBJ2-5 . TRBV15 . CATSREAPPGTQYF TGTGCCACCAGCAGAGAGGCCCCCCCGGGGACCCAGTACTTC
TRBJ1-1 . TRBV30 few CAFWENTEAFF TGTGCCTTTTGGGAGAACACTGAAGCTTTCTTT
TRBJ1-6 TRBD1 TRBV23-1 . CASSQSSTGFNSPLHF TGCGCCAGCAGTCAATCGTCGACAGGGTTCAATTCACCCCTCCACTTT
TRBJ1-1 . TRBV19 few CASTLTGTTEAFF TGTGCCAGTACCCTGACAGGAACCACTGAAGCTTTCTTT
TRBJ1-5 . TRBV6-6 few CASRGDGPRQPQHF TGTGCCAGTAGGGGCGACGGCCCCCGGCAGCCCCAGCATTTT
TRBJ1-5 . TRBV5-4 . CASSLDPHSNQPQHF TGTGCCAGCAGCTTGGACCCACATAGCAATCAGCCCCAGCATTTT
TRBJ1-5 . TRBV6-5 . CASSRTSSNQPQHF TGTGCCAGCAGTCGAACTAGTAGCAATCAGCCCCAGCATTTT
TRBJ2-3 TRBD2 TRBV10-3 . CAISETPGTSGSSTDTQYF TGTGCCATCAGTGAGACACCCGGGACTAGCGGGAGCAGCACAGATACGCAGTATTTT
TRBJ2-3 . TRBV10-3 . CAIRGRVRGSTDTQYF TGTGCCATCAGGGGCAGGGTCCGGGGATCCACAGATACGCAGTATTTT
TRBJ2-5 . TRBV5-1 . CASSDSSVRETQYF TGCGCCAGCAGCGACAGTAGCGTTCGAGAGACCCAGTACTTC
TRBJ1-2 TRBD1 TRBV6-1 once CASSELGRPDRGYGYTF TGTGCCAGCAGTGAATTGGGGCGGCCGGACAGGGGATATGGCTACACCTTC
TRBJ2-3 . TRBV5-4 . CASSLDGGRTDTQYF TGTGCCAGCAGCTTGGATGGGGGCAGGACAGATACGCAGTATTTT
TRBJ2-5 . TRBV7-7 . CASSSSLAETQYF TGTGCTAGCAGCTCCAGCCTAGCGGAGACCCAGTACTTC
TRBJ2-2 . TRBV25-1 . CASSESPSFGELFF TGTGCCAGCAGTGAATCACCTAGCTTCGGGGAGCTGTTTTTT
TRBJ2-7 TRBD1 TRBV11-1 . CASSPGQSKASYEQYF TGTGCCAGCAGCCCGGGACAGTCTAAAGCCTCCTACGAGCAGTACTTC
TRBJ2-7 . TRBV19 . CASSSPGSPSYEQYF TGTGCCAGTAGTTCCCCCGGGAGCCCGTCCTACGAGCAGTACTTC
TRBJ2-2 . TRBV15 few CATSRGPSRFNTGELFF TGTGCCACCAGCAGAGGACCCAGCAGATTCAACACCGGGGAGCTGTTTTTT
TRBJ2-1 . TRBV6-1 . CASGREHLEQFF TGTGCCAGTGGCAGGGAACATTTAGAGCAGTTCTTC
TRBJ1-1 . TRBV30 few CAWSIQDNGEAFF TGTGCCTGGAGTATTCAGGACAACGGTGAAGCTTTCTTT
TRBJ2-7 TRBD2 TRBV27 few CASSPRRGGYEQYF TGTGCCAGCAGTCCCCGGCGCGGGGGCTACGAGCAGTACTTC
TRBJ2-2 . TRBV5-1 . CASSLATSIGTGELFF TGCGCCAGCAGCTTGGCCACTAGTATTGGCACCGGGGAGCTGTTTTTT
TRBJ2-3 . TRBV5-1 . CASYQGGLDPSDTQYF TGCGCCAGCTACCAGGGGGGACTAGACCCCTCGGATACGCAGTATTTT
TRBJ1-5 . TRBV25-1 few CASSEYRVSEPQHF TGTGCCAGCAGTGAATATCGGGTGAGTGAGCCCCAGCATTTT
TRBJ2-5 . TRBV5-1 . CASMVGETQYF TGCGCCAGCATGGTAGGGGAGACCCAGTACTTC
TRBJ2-7 . TRBV4-3 . CASSQVDGYEQYF TGCGCCAGCAGCCAAGTCGACGGTTACGAGCAGTACTTC
TRBJ2-2 . TRBV5-6 . CASRVGQLNTGELFF TGTGCCAGCCGGGTAGGGCAGCTGAACACCGGGGAGCTGTTTTTT
TRBJ2-3 . TRBV10-1 . CASSEFGDTQYF TGCGCCAGCAGTGAGTTTGGTGATACGCAGTATTTT
TRBJ2-2 TRBD1 TRBV19 . CASSRGDRGPGELFF TGTGCCAGTAGTCGTGGGGACAGGGGGCCCGGGGAGCTGTTTTTT
TRBJ2-2 TRBD1 TRBV27 . CASRNSQGATGELFF TGTGCCAGCAGAAATTCGCAGGGGGCCACCGGGGAGCTGTTTTTT